Shown below are 20 T cell receptor beta chains from a single sample sequenced in a study of blood T cell repertoires in COVID-19. Only in-frame clones appear in the TCRdb table, and some are missing; sequencing was by immunoSEQ multiplex PCR. The sample includes over 250,000 clones, about 87% seen only once; the top ten take over 2%. The sample comprised peripheral blood. These receptors were collected from a woman between 45 and 65 years old with acute or convalescent COVID-19.

The chain uses TRBV24-1 and TRBJ2-1, with TRBD1 matching 10 bases. This CDR3 comprises 16 residues. The trim removed 1 base at V and 3 bases at J, leaving 2 bases unmatched. Germline loops: CDR1 KGHDR, CDR2 SFDVKD. The CDR3 loop reads CATSDLGTGVYNEQFF. The CDR3 coding sequence is TGTGCCACCAGTGATTTAGGGACAGGGGTCTACAATGAGCAGTTCTTC.

V gene TRBV19 combines with J gene TRBJ2-7; a weak D match, TRBD2 (5 bases). The ends were cut back, 10 bases at V and 3 bases at J, with 16 bases in the middle. The CDR3 runs to 13 residues. Germline CDR1 reads LNHDA; CDR2 reads SQIVND (reference sequence). The CDR3 DNA reads as TGTGCCACGGCTTGGACTGGAGACTACGAGCAGTACTTC. Residues: CATAWTGDYEQYF. The full variable domain, completed using reference TRBV19 and TRBJ2-7, is DGGITQSPKYLFRKEGQNVTLSCEQNLNHDAMYWYRQDPGQGLRLIYYSQIVNDFQKGDIAEGYSVSREKKESFPLTVTSAQKNPTAFYLCATAWTGDYEQYFGPGTRLTVT.

V is TRBV5-6 and J is TRBJ2-7; D is ambiguous. CDR1 and CDR2 from the germline V gene are SGHDT and YYEEEE. Trimming stripped 0 bases from V and 0 bases from J, with 10 bases between. The CDR3 length is 15 residues. CDR3 protein: CASSLGLWLSYEQYF. The CDR3 DNA is TGTGCCAGCAGCTTGGGTCTTTGGCTCTCCTACGAGCAGTACTTC.

The rearrangement uses TRBV4-3 and TRBJ1-1, with 11 bases aligning to TRBD1. This CDR3 contains 15 residues. Germline loops: CDR1 LGHNA, CDR2 YSLEER. V was pared by 0 bases and J by 8 bases, with 5 bases of the junction left unmatched. CDR3 DNA sequence: TGCGCCAGCAGCCAAGATTGGGACAGGGGGGCCGAAGCTTTCTTT. Translating gives CASSQDWDRGAEAFF.

V usage is TRBV6-5 and J usage is TRBJ1-5; weak D call: TRBD1 (6 bases). Looked up from germline, CDR1 is MNHEY and CDR2 is SVGAGI. The CDR3 is 13 residues long. V was pared by 6 bases and J by 1 base, with 7 bases between. The DNA of the CDR3 is TGTGCCAGCAGCACAGGGAGCAATCAGCCCCAGCATTTT. This sequence encodes CASSTGSNQPQHF.

In this sample, this clone turned up once. The J gene is TRBJ2-2, the V gene TRBV7-8, with a weak D call TRBD2 (6 bases). Trimming pared 1 base from V and 1 base from J, leaving 10 bases between. The CDR3 has 16 amino acids. Germline CDR1 SGHVS, CDR2 FQNEAQ. This chain's CDR3 is CASSLGYSGNTGELFF. CDR3 bases: TGTGCCAGCAGCTTAGGATATAGCGGGAACACCGGGGAGCTGTTTTTT.

V is TRBV6-5 and J is TRBJ2-3; D call uncertain. The CDR3 runs 11 residues. V lost 5 bases and J 6 bases, leaving 6 bases between the germline ends. CDR1 is MNHEY, CDR2 SVGAGI, per germline. This chain's CDR3 is CASSMADTQYF. The CDR3, as DNA: TGTGCCAGCAGTATGGCCGATACGCAGTATTTT.

V and J are TRBV5-1 and TRBJ2-5, with D possibly matching TRBD2 (6 bases). Germline CDR1 is SGHRS and CDR2 is YFSETQ. This CDR3 region has 19 residues. Trimming cost V 0 bases and J 0 bases, with 21 bases left between them. The CDR3 DNA reads as TGCGCCAGCAGCTTGGTTATGACTAGTTGGGAAGGTTACCAAGAGACCCAGTACTTC. This translates into CASSLVMTSWEGYQETQYF.

The V and J genes are TRBV7-3 and TRBJ1-1; tentatively, D is TRBD1 (6 bases). Germline V gene sequence: CDR1 SGHTA, CDR2 FQGTGA. This CDR3 region has 13 residues. Trimming removed 4 bases from V and 5 bases from J, with 11 bases in between. The CDR3 DNA reads TGTGCCAGCAGCTCAGGGACATTAACTGAAGCTTTCTTT. Protein sequence: CASSSGTLTEAFF.

The chain is built from TRBV27 and TRBJ2-2; maybe TRBD2 (5 bases). Per germline, CDR1 MNHEY and CDR2 SMNVEV (reference sequence). The germline V and J ends were trimmed by 6 bases and 7 bases, with 21 bases remaining between them. This CDR3 comprises 16 residues. The DNA for the CDR3 is TGTGCCAGCAGCCCCGAGTGGTTGGGGAGAGTCGGGGAGCTGTTTTTT. Translating gives CASSPEWLGRVGELFF.

The sample holds one count of this clone. This chain joins TRBV5-1 and TRBJ2-3; D might be TRBD2 (5 bases). Germline V gene sequence: CDR1 SGHRS, CDR2 YFSETQ. There are 14 residues in the CDR3. The V gene lost 2 bases and the J gene lost 1 base, with 8 bases spanning the gap. The chain's CDR3 is CASSFAGGTDTQYF. The CDR3 DNA reads TGCGCCAGCAGCTTTGCGGGTGGCACAGATACGCAGTATTTT. The full variable domain, its missing parts supplied by reference TRBV5-1 and TRBJ2-3, is KAGVTQTPRYLIKTRGQQVTLSCSPISGHRSVSWYQQTPGQGLQFLFEYFSETQRNKGNFPGRFSGRQFSNSRSEMNVSTLELGDSALYLCASSFAGGTDTQYFGPGTRLTVL.

The chain recombines TRBV7-8 with TRBJ2-1, with 10 bases identical to TRBD1. The V gene's germline CDR1 is SGHVS and CDR2 FQNEAQ. The CDR3 is made up of 14 amino acids. The junction had 5 bases not matched to a gene; V was cut back by 5 bases and J by 7 bases. The CDR3 reads CASSQGGQGNEQFF. DNA of the CDR3: TGTGCCAGCAGCCAAGGGGGACAGGGGAATGAGCAGTTCTTC.

J is TRBJ1-5 and V is TRBV11-2; tentative D call: TRBD1 (5 bases). From germline, CDR1 is SGHAT and CDR2 FQNNGV. The V end lost 0 bases, the J end lost 7 bases, and 13 bases lay between the germline ends. This CDR3 spans 15 amino acids. The CDR3 reads CASSLDAKGNQPQHF. In nucleotides, the CDR3 is TGTGCCAGCAGCTTAGATGCGAAGGGGAACCAGCCCCAGCATTTT.

V gene TRBV28 combines with J gene TRBJ2-7, with 11 bases fitting TRBD2. The CDR3 loop spans 15 amino acids. Germline-derived CDR1 and CDR2 are MDHEN and SYDVKM. The V gene end was trimmed by 2 bases and the J gene end by 1 base; junction bases not matched to a gene: 1. The CDR3 sequence is CASSLVAGGSYEQYF. The CDR3 coding sequence is TGTGCCAGCAGTTTAGTAGCGGGAGGGTCCTACGAGCAGTACTTC.

The V and J genes are TRBV15 and TRBJ2-4; the match to TRBD2 covers 7 bases. Germline CDR1 is LNHNV and CDR2 is YYDKDF (reference sequence). There are 15 residues in the CDR3. V lost 8 bases to trimming and J lost 1 base; unmatched junction nucleotides: 8. CDR3 residues: CATSRGGTAKNIQYF. CDR3 nucleotides: TGTGCCACCTCCCGGGGAGGGACGGCCAAAAACATTCAGTACTTC.

The CDR3 spells CASSKGLLSSYNEQFF. The DNA of the CDR3 is TGTGCCAGTAGTAAGGGACTATTGAGCTCCTACAATGAGCAGTTCTTC. The genes are TRBV19 and TRBJ2-1; 7 bases fit TRBD2. The germline V gene encodes CDR1 LNHDA and CDR2 SQIVND (reference sequence). The junction had 6 bases not matched to a gene; V was cut back by 4 bases and J by 0 bases. CDR3 size: 16 residues. Using reference TRBV19 and TRBJ2-1 for the parts outside the CDR3, the full variable domain is DGGITQSPKYLFRKEGQNVTLSCEQNLNHDAMYWYRQDPGQGLRLIYYSQIVNDFQKGDIAEGYSVSREKKESFPLTVTSAQKNPTAFYLCASSKGLLSSYNEQFFGPGTRLTVL.

The chain uses TRBV28 and TRBJ1-4, with D uncertain. The CDR3 totals 14 residues. The germline CDR1 and CDR2 sequences are MDHEN and SYDVKM. The V end was cut by 7 bases, the J end by 5 bases, with 14 bases between. The CDR3 reads CASNKPPGNEKLFF. Written as DNA, the CDR3 is TGTGCCAGCAATAAACCTCCGGGGAATGAAAAACTGTTTTTT. The full variable domain, in which reference TRBV28 and TRBJ1-4 provide the parts outside the CDR3, is DVKVTQSSRYLVKRTGEKVFLECVQDMDHENMFWYRQDPGLGLRLIYFSYDVKMKEKGDIPEGYSVSREKKERFSLILESASTNQTSMYLCASNKPPGNEKLFFGSGTQLSVL.

The rearrangement links TRBV5-1 to TRBJ1-1, with D unresolved. This CDR3 spans 13 amino acids. Trimming took 4 bases from V and 5 from J, leaving 12 bases between them. Germline V lookup: CDR1 SGHRS, CDR2 YFSETQ. The CDR3 DNA reads TGCGCCAGCAGCCGAGCCACCGGGACTGAAGCTTTCTTT. Translation gives CASSRATGTEAFF. Complete variable domain (other parts from reference TRBV5-1 and TRBJ1-1): KAGVTQTPRYLIKTRGQQVTLSCSPISGHRSVSWYQQTPGQGLQFLFEYFSETQRNKGNFPGRFSGRQFSNSRSEMNVSTLELGDSALYLCASSRATGTEAFFGQGTRLTVV.

This clone has a handful of counts. V usage is TRBV18 and J usage is TRBJ1-2, with 8 bases identical to TRBD1. This CDR3 spans 15 amino acids. Germline V gene sequence: CDR1 KGHSH, CDR2 LQKENI. V dropped 2 bases and J dropped 4; count of bases not matched to a gene: 6. As DNA, the CDR3 is TGTGCCAGCTCACCAGGCAGGGGGCTGGCCTATGGCTACACCTTC. Translation: CASSPGRGLAYGYTF.

This clone was seen just once. The chain couples TRBV5-4 to TRBJ1-1, with 7 bases identical to TRBD1. Trimming at V came to 2 bases and at J to 1 base, leaving 5 bases not matched to a gene. The CDR3 is 15 residues long. Germline values: CDR1 SGHNT, CDR2 YYREEE (reference sequence). CDR3 nucleotide sequence: TGTGCCAGCAGCTTTCGACAGGGAGGGAACACTGAAGCTTTCTTT. Translation: CASSFRQGGNTEAFF. The full variable domain, its missing parts supplied by reference TRBV5-4 and TRBJ1-1, is ETGVTQSPTHLIKTRGQQVTLRCSSQSGHNTVSWYQQALGQGPQFIFQYYREEENGRGNFPPRFSGLQFPNYSSELNVNALELDDSALYLCASSFRQGGNTEAFFGQGTRLTVV.